Sequencing of this T cell receptor beta chain was carried out in a study of shared clonotypes between healthy human individuals. Genomic DNA from each subset was divided evenly over several immunoSEQ plates. Measured with immunoSEQ multiplex PCR; TCRdb has only the in-frame clones, and not every one. Of hundreds of thousands of clones detected, almost 95% appear once; the ten largest clones hold around 24%. Deletions cut 0 bases from V and 8 bases from J, with 16 bases between. The CDR3 has 16 residues. Germline V gene data show CDR1 as MGHRA and CDR2 as YSYEKL. Naive CD8 cells were CD45RO-negative, positively selected for CCR7, excluding terminally differentiated effector memory CD45RA+ cells.

The TCR comes from a man aged 30 to 45 in good health. V gene TRBV4-1 combines with J gene TRBJ1-4; D gene ambiguous. Material: naive CD8+ T cells sorted from blood. This CDR3 is CASSQELGAEWEKLFF. CDR3 DNA: TGCGCCAGCAGCCAAGAACTTGGTGCCGAGTGGGAAAAACTGTTTTTT.